This is a list of T cell receptor beta chains from one sample in a study of radiation and T cells in renal cell carcinoma. This table comes from immunoSEQ multiplex PCR, and its TCRdb copy is limited to in-frame clones, with some not included. The data hold over 120,000 clones, with around nine tenths observed a single time. Sequenced here: blood, sampled from a patient whose treatment included radiotherapy and nephrectomy. The receptors stem from a woman between 50 and 59 years old with renal cell carcinoma. Each CDR3 is given with its conserved first and last residue. A D gene is named only where the DNA matches it firmly. Clone size is shown for a subset of rows, as once, few, many or a class of expanded clone.

D gene,V gene,J gene,clone size,CDR3 DNA,CDR3 protein
-,TRBV28,TRBJ1-6,-,TGTGCCAGCAGTCTATTACAGGGAGGCAATTCACCCCTCCACTTT,CASSLLQGGNSPLHF
-,TRBV7-3,TRBJ2-3,-,TGTGCCAGCAGCCTCGATCAAGACCTCACAGATACGCAGTATTTT,CASSLDQDLTDTQYF
TRBD2,TRBV18,TRBJ2-4,-,TGTGCCAGCTCACCCCCTAGTGGGGCTAGCGGGGGTTTGGAGATTCAGTACTTC,CASSPPSGASGGLEIQYF
TRBD2,TRBV28,TRBJ2-1,once,TGTGCCAGCAGTTTAAGCGCCCCTTCTAGCGGGGGGCCCCACAATGAGCAGTTCTTC,CASSLSAPSSGGPHNEQFF
-,TRBV27,TRBJ2-2,-,TGTGCCAGCAGTTTTACTTCGACCGGGGAGCTGTTTTTT,CASSFTSTGELFF
TRBD1,TRBV6-4,TRBJ1-1,-,TGTGCCAGCAGTGCCGTGACAGGGAGCGGTGAAGCTTTCTTT,CASSAVTGSGEAFF
-,TRBV28,TRBJ2-1,-,TGTGCCAGCAGTTTGCAGGGGCTTAATGAGCAGTTCTTC,CASSLQGLNEQFF
-,TRBV7-2,TRBJ1-1,-,TGTGCCAGCAGCTTAAAAGGTAGGACAGTGAACACTGAAGCTTTCTTT,CASSLKGRTVNTEAFF
-,TRBV6-6,TRBJ1-2,-,TGTGCCAGCTTCTTCCAGGGGGGCTACACCTTC,CASFFQGGYTF
TRBD1,TRBV5-4,TRBJ1-6,-,TGTGCCAGCAGCGTGGGACAGGGCTATAATTCACCCCTCCACTTT,CASSVGQGYNSPLHF
-,TRBV6-5,TRBJ2-2,-,TGTGCCATCGGAGGGGGCACGACCGGGGAGCTGTTTTTT,CAIGGGTTGELFF
TRBD2,TRBV11-1,TRBJ2-4,-,TGTGCCAGCAGGTCGACTAGCGGGGGTACCCTAGCCAAAAACATTCAGTACTTC,CASRSTSGGTLAKNIQYF
TRBD2,TRBV5-4,TRBJ2-3,-,TGTGCCAGCACTCCGAGAGCGGGAGTTGAAGTAAGGAAAACAGATACGCAGTATTTT,CASTPRAGVEVRKTDTQYF
-,TRBV6-5,TRBJ1-1,-,TGTGCCAGCAGCCGAGGAAGGGACACTGAAGCTTTCTTT,CASSRGRDTEAFF
TRBD1,TRBV28,TRBJ2-7,-,TGTGCCAGCAGTTTGGGACAGAGGTCCTACGAGCAGTACTTC,CASSLGQRSYEQYF
-,TRBV15,TRBJ1-5,-,TGTGCCACCAGCAGAGAACCCCCGCAGACTAGCAATCAGCCCCAGCATTTT,CATSREPPQTSNQPQHF
-,TRBV4-3,TRBJ2-7,once,TGCGCCAGCAGCCAAGAATATAGGTGGGGGGTCGCCTACGAGCAGTACTTC,CASSQEYRWGVAYEQYF
-,TRBV7-6,TRBJ1-3,-,TGTGCCAGCAGCTTAGCGCAGGGAGCTGGAAACACCATATATTTT,CASSLAQGAGNTIYF